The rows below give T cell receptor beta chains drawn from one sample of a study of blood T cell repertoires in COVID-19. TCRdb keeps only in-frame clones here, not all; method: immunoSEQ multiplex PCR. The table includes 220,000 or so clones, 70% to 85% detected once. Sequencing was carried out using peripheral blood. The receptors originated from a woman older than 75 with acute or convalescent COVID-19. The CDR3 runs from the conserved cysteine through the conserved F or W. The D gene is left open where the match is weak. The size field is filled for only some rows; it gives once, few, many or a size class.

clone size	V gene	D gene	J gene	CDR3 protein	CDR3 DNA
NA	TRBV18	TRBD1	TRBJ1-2	CASSRRTGGDYGYTF	TGTGCCAGCTCACGAAGGACAGGGGGCGACTATGGCTACACCTTC
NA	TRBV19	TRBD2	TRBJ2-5	CASSSTRASGKQETQYF	TGTGCCAGTAGCTCCACCCGGGCTAGCGGGAAGCAAGAGACCCAGTACTTC
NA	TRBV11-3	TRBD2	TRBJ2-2	CASSGSDSGGTGELFF	TGTGCCAGCAGCGGCTCGGACAGCGGGGGCACCGGGGAGCTGTTTTTT
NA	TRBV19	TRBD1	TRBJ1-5	CASSIEGQGMQPQHF	TGTGCCAGTAGTATTGAGGGACAGGGGATGCAGCCCCAGCATTTT
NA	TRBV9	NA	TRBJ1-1	CASSVGGVMNTEAFF	TGTGCCAGCAGCGTAGGGGGGGTAATGAACACTGAAGCTTTCTTT
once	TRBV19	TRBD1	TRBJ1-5	CASSIGQGVPGSQPQHF	TGTGCCAGTAGTATCGGACAGGGGGTCCCGGGAAGTCAGCCCCAGCATTTT
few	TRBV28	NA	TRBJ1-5	CASRPGDTNQPQHF	TGTGCCAGCCGCCCAGGGGACACAAATCAGCCCCAGCATTTT
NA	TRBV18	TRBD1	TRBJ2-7	CASSPPGTGTTREQYF	TGTGCCAGCTCACCGCCCGGGACAGGCACAACGCGCGAGCAGTACTTC
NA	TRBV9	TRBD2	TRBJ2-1	CASSVSSGSHEQFF	TGTGCCAGCAGCGTATCTAGCGGGAGCCATGAGCAGTTCTTC
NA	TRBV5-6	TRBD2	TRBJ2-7	CASSLLAGGPRYEQYF	TGTGCCAGCAGCTTACTAGCGGGGGGTCCTCGATACGAGCAGTACTTC
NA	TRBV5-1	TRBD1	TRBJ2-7	CASSLPGTGSSEQYF	TGCGCCAGCAGCTTGCCCGGGACAGGGTCATCCGAGCAGTACTTC
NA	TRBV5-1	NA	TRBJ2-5	CASKTMVQQETQYF	TGCGCCAGCAAAACGATGGTACAACAAGAGACCCAGTACTTC
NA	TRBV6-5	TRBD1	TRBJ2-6	CASLDRGAGANVLTF	TGTGCCAGCCTTGACAGGGGGGCTGGGGCCAACGTCCTGACTTTC
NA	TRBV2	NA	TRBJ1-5	CASSPGTGNNQPQHF	TGTGCCAGCAGTCCAGGGACTGGTAACAATCAGCCCCAGCATTTT
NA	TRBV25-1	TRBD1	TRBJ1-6	CASSASGTANSPLHF	TGTGCCAGCAGTGCCTCCGGGACAGCGAATTCACCCCTCCACTTT
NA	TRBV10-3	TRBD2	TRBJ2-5	CAIKGTSGGEETQYF	TGTGCCATCAAAGGGACTAGCGGGGGGGAAGAGACCCAGTACTTC
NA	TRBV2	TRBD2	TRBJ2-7	CASRTSGTYEQYF	TGTGCCAGCCGGACTAGCGGTACCTACGAGCAGTACTTC
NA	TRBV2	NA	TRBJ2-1	CASFQGSYNEQFF	TGTGCCAGCTTCCAGGGGAGCTACAATGAGCAGTTCTTC
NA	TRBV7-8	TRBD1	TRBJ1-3	CASSLTTGGYRNTIYF	TGTGCCAGCAGCTTAACCACAGGGGGGTATAGGAACACCATATATTTT
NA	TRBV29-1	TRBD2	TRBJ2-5	CSVEYVTSGRGFPETQYF	TGCAGCGTTGAATACGTGACTAGCGGGAGGGGTTTTCCAGAGACCCAGTACTTC
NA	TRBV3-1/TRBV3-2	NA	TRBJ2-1	CASSPSVGSYNEQFF	TGTGCCAGCAGCCCTTCCGTCGGGTCCTACAATGAGCAGTTCTTC
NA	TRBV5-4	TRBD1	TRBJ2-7	CASSLGDRGGEQYF	TGTGCCAGCAGCTTGGGGGACAGGGGTGGCGAGCAGTACTTC
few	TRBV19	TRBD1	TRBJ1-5	CASSTGQGAPNQPQHF	TGTGCCAGTAGTACGGGACAGGGAGCTCCTAATCAGCCCCAGCATTTT
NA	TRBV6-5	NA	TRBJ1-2	CASTPLGQRAYGYTF	TGTGCCAGCACCCCTCTAGGCCAAAGAGCCTATGGCTACACCTTC
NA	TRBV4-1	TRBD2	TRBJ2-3	CASSHREGGTDTQYF	TGCGCCAGCAGCCACCGGGAGGGAGGGACAGATACGCAGTATTTT
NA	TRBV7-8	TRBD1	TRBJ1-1	CASSLGAGGIRAEAFF	TGTGCCAGCAGCTTAGGGGCAGGGGGAATCAGGGCTGAAGCTTTCTTT
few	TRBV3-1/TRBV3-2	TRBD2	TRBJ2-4	CASSQEPGGGKNIQYF	TGTGCCAGCAGCCAAGAGCCGGGAGGGGGTAAAAACATTCAGTACTTC
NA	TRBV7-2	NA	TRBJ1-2	CASSHFTDGGYTF	TGTGCCAGCAGCCACTTCACCGACGGGGGCTACACCTTC
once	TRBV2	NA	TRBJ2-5	CASGFGTQYF	TGTGCCAGCGGTTTCGGGACCCAGTACTTC
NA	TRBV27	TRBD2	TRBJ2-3	CASSFGAGVDTDTQYF	TGTGCCAGCAGTTTTGGAGCGGGGGTGGACACAGATACGCAGTATTTT
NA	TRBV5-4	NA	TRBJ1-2	CASSLARESGYTF	TGTGCCAGCAGCTTGGCCCGGGAAAGTGGCTACACCTTC
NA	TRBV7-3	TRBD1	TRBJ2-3	CASSPGQGSTDTQYF	TGTGCCAGCAGCCCGGGACAGGGTAGCACAGATACGCAGTATTTT
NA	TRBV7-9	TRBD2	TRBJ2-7	CASSGLAGGTYEQYF	TGTGCCAGCAGTGGACTAGCGGGGGGAACCTACGAGCAGTACTTC
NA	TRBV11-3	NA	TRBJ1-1	CASSLDSSAGAMNTEAFF	TGTGCCAGCAGCTTAGACTCTTCGGCAGGGGCCATGAACACTGAAGCTTTCTTT
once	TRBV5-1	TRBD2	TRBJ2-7	CASSLGGFDGGYEQYF	TGCGCCAGCAGCCTGGGAGGGTTTGATGGAGGGTACGAGCAGTACTTC
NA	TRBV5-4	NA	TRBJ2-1	CASSPGNEQFF	TGTGCCAGCAGCCCGGGCAATGAGCAGTTCTTC
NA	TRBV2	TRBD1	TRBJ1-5	CASNRDRGGQPQHF	TGTGCCAGCAATCGCGACAGGGGAGGACAGCCCCAGCATTTT
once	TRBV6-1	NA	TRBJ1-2	CASSLSQWPGYTF	TGTGCCAGCAGTTTGTCCCAGTGGCCTGGCTACACCTTC
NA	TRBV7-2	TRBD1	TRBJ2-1	CASSLARDRDNEQFF	TGTGCCAGCAGCTTAGCCCGGGACAGAGACAATGAGCAGTTCTTC
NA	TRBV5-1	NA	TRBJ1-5	CASSLDSGDRPQHF	TGCGCCAGCAGCTTGGACTCCGGAGATCGGCCCCAGCATTTT
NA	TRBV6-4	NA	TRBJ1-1	CASSKTENTEAFF	TGTGCCAGCAGTAAGACAGAGAACACTGAAGCTTTCTTT
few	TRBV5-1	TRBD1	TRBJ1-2	CASSWGTGAYLGYTF	TGCGCCAGCAGCTGGGGGACAGGAGCGTATCTTGGCTACACCTTC
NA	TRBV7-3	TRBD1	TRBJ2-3	CASQRGPTDTQYF	TGTGCCAGCCAAAGGGGGCCGACAGATACGCAGTATTTT
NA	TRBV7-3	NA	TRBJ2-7	CASSPYRVKRGEQYF	TGTGCCAGCAGCCCCTACAGGGTGAAGAGGGGCGAGCAGTACTTC
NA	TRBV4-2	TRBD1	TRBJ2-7	CASSPLDREHEQYF	TGTGCCAGCAGCCCCCTGGACAGGGAGCACGAGCAGTACTTC
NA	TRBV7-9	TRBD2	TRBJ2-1	CASRMLAGGFQFF	TGTGCCAGCAGGATGCTAGCGGGAGGGTTTCAGTTCTTC
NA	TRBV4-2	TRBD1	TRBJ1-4	CASSQEGDRANEKLFF	TGTGCCAGCAGCCAAGAGGGGGACAGGGCTAATGAAAAACTGTTTTTT
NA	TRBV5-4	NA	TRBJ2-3	CASSTGQHRTDTQYF	TGTGCCAGCAGCACCGGACAGCATCGCACAGATACGCAGTATTTT
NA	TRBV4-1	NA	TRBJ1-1	CASSYRQHTEAFF	TGCGCCAGCAGCTACCGACAGCACACTGAAGCTTTCTTT
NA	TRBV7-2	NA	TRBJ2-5	CASSLSATSRETQYF	TGTGCCAGCAGCTTATCTGCCACTAGTCGGGAGACCCAGTACTTC
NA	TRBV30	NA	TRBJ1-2	CAWSVLGTGLNYGYTF	TGTGCCTGGAGTGTACTAGGTACAGGGCTGAACTATGGCTACACCTTC
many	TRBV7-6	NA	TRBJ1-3	CASSFGSSSGNTIYF	TGTGCCAGCAGCTTCGGGTCAAGTTCCGGAAACACCATATATTTT
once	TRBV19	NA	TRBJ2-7	CASSLASSYEQYF	TGTGCCAGTAGTTTAGCGAGCTCCTACGAGCAGTACTTC
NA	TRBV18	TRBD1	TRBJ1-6	CASSPNSDRGRNSPLHF	TGTGCCAGCTCACCAAACTCTGACAGGGGGAGAAATTCACCCCTCCACTTT
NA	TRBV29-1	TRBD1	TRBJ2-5	CSVTQGQETQYF	TGCAGCGTAACACAGGGGCAAGAGACCCAGTACTTC
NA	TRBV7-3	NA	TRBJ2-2	CASSLQGNTGELFF	TGTGCCAGCAGCCTCCAGGGGAACACCGGGGAGCTGTTTTTT
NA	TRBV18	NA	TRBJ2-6	CASSPAWGLGANVLTF	TGTGCCAGCTCACCTGCGTGGGGGCTTGGGGCCAACGTCCTGACTTTC